This TCR beta chain came from a study of cytotoxic CD8 clonotypes in ibrutinib-treated CLL. Study-wide results and limits: Contraction or stability on treatment characterized the public clonotypes, which were uncommon.

Trimming at V came to 3 bases and at J to 2 bases, leaving 4 bases not matched to a gene. There are 15 residues in the CDR3. Germline CDR1 and CDR2: MDHEN and SYDVKM. Profiled with immunoSEQ multiplex PCR; TCRdb holds only in-frame clones, not every one. The data contain approximately 30,000 clones, 55% to 70% of them singletons. Note on this clone: The antigen is unknown.

The specimen comprised PBMCs, sampled after 24 months of ibrutinib treatment. This sequence joins TRBV28 and TRBJ1-5; TRBD1 matches at 7 bases. The origin of this receptor is a human donor with chronic lymphocytic leukemia. The CDR3 DNA reads TGTGCCAGCAGTTTTTCAGGGGGAGGCAATCAGCCCCAGCATTTT. This translates into CASSFSGGGNQPQHF.